The clone carrying this T cell receptor (beta chain) was counted between two and nine times. The germline V and J ends were trimmed by 4 bases and 1 base, with 14 bases remaining between them. This CDR3 is built from 15 residues. This specimen comes from a study of CD8 T cells in Susac syndrome. Negative isolation was used for CD8+ and CD4+ T cells, and FACS enrichment was applied to TEMRA cells. Reverse transcription used about 0.45 to 1 ug RNA and random hexamers. immunoSEQ multiplex PCR amplified TCR beta CDR3 across 54 Vbeta, 13 Jbeta. TCRdb independently ran MiXCR on the immunoSEQ multiplex PCR reads; one entry per CDR3 protein. The sample lists roughly 200,000 distinct CDR3 sequences, around 94% occurring once.

The J gene is TRBJ2-7, the V gene TRBV12-3 or TRBV12-4; D is possibly TRBD2 (6 bases). The specimen was CD4+ T cells from PBMCs. The source of this sequence is a human donor with Susac syndrome. The CDR3 loop reads CASSSRDFPSYEQYF. The CDR3 nucleotides are TGTGCCAGCAGTTCCCGGGACTTTCCTTCCTACGAGCAGTACTTC.